The rows below give T cell receptor beta chains drawn from one sample of a study of T-cell reconstitution after alpha-beta-depleted transplantation in children. TCRdb used MiXCR to reprocess the PCR reads, holding one entry per CDR3 protein. The sample lists nearly 200,000 distinct CDR3 sequences; around 5.9% were seen once. Sequencing used PBMCs, obtained before TCRalphabeta/CD19-depleted stem cell transplant. These receptors all come from a girl less than two years old with combined immunodeficiency, due to receive a stem cell transplant. The CDR3 runs from the conserved cysteine through the conserved F or W. A D gene is named only where the DNA matches it firmly. Not every row has a clone size; where given, it reads once, few, many or a size class.

>TRBD2|TRBJ2-5|many|TRBV28
CASSLHPGLAGLKRETQYF
TGTGCCAGCAGTTTACATCCCGGACTAGCGGGACTGAAGCGGGAGACCCAGTACTTC
>NA|TRBJ2-7|many|TRBV29-1
CSVGSGGDSYEQYF
TGCAGCGTTGGGTCCGGGGGCGACTCCTACGAGCAGTACTTC
>TRBD1|TRBJ2-2|many|TRBV3-1
CASSRDRGSSTGELFF
TGTGCCAGCAGCAGAGACAGGGGTAGTAGCACCGGGGAGCTGTTTTTT
>NA|TRBJ2-3|many|TRBV28
CASSSPGGKSTDTQYF
TGTGCCAGCAGTTCCCCCGGCGGGAAAAGCACAGATACGCAGTATTTT
>NA|TRBJ1-2|many|TRBV28
CASSSDGSLYGYTF
TGTGCCAGCAGTTCGGACGGGAGTCTCTATGGCTACACCTTC
>NA|TRBJ1-2|many|TRBV29-1
CSAEYLNYGYTF
TGCAGCGCCGAGTACCTTAACTATGGCTACACCTTC
>NA|TRBJ2-7|NA|TRBV28
CASSLRGSPSYKQYF
TGTGCCAGCAGCCTCAGGGGCTCCCCCTCCTACAAGCAGTACTTC
>NA|TRBJ2-7|many|TRBV25-1
CASSEYRGPALF
TGTGCCAGCAGTGAATATAGAGGGCCGGCCCTCTTC
>NA|TRBJ2-2|many|TRBV5-1
CASSLDGFPGELFF
TGCGCCAGCAGCTTGGACGGGTTCCCCGGGGAGCTGTTTTTT
>TRBD2|TRBJ2-3|many|TRBV10-3
CAISEPRTSGEEDTQYF
TGTGCCATCAGTGAGCCCCGGACTAGCGGGGAGGAAGATACGCAGTATTTT
>NA|TRBJ2-1|many|TRBV3-1
CASSQAVYIEHRFF
TGTGCCAGCAGCCAAGCAGTCTATATAGAGCATCGGTTCTTC
>TRBD1|TRBJ2-2|many|TRBV24-1
CATSVLKTGSTGELFF
TGTGCCACCAGTGTTTTAAAGACAGGGAGTACCGGGGAGCTGTTTTTT
>TRBD2|TRBJ2-1|many|TRBV5-1
CASSPAGLAGGPLYNEQFF
TGCGCCAGCAGCCCGGCGGGACTAGCGGGAGGGCCGCTCTACAATGAGCAGTTCTTC
>TRBD1|TRBJ1-2|once|TRBV20-1
CSAPNTGGGQNGYTF
TGCAGTGCCCCCAACACAGGGGGCGGCCAAAATGGCTACACCTTC
>TRBD2|TRBJ2-3|many|TRBV9
CASSAGTSGPTDTQYF
TGTGCCAGCAGCGCTGGGACTAGCGGGCCGACAGATACGCAGTATTTT
>NA|TRBJ2-1|many|TRBV6-2/TRBV6-3
CASSTLLAISSYNEQFF
TGTGCCAGCAGTACGCTCCTAGCAATAAGCTCCTACAATGAGCAGTTCTTC
>NA|TRBJ2-1|many|TRBV24-1
CATEGGNSYNEQFF
TGTGCCACCGAGGGGGGGAATTCCTACAATGAGCAGTTCTTC
>TRBD2|TRBJ2-5|NA|TRBV4-3
CASSQSWASGRFETQYF
TGCGCCAGCAGCCAGTCCTGGGCTAGCGGGAGATTTGAGACCCAGTACTTC
>TRBD2|TRBJ2-5|NA|TRBV10-2
CASSGGLAEYQETQYF
TGCGCCAGCAGTGGTGGACTAGCTGAGTACCAAGAGACCCAGTACTTC
>TRBD2|TRBJ2-1|many|TRBV4-3
CASSQVMSGGRSSYNEQFF
TGCGCCAGCAGCCAAGTAATGAGCGGGGGGCGGAGCTCCTACAATGAGCAGTTCTTC
>NA|TRBJ2-5|NA|TRBV6-5
CASSYSPYPGAETQYF
TGTGCCAGCAGTTACTCGCCCTATCCGGGAGCAGAGACCCAGTACTTC
>NA|TRBJ2-3|many|TRBV20-1
CSASASSDTQYF
TGCAGTGCTAGCGCCAGTTCAGATACGCAGTATTTT
>NA|TRBJ2-1|many|TRBV11-2
CASSLLAQGGNEQFF
TGTGCCAGCAGCCTACTAGCACAAGGAGGGAATGAGCAGTTCTTC
>TRBD1|TRBJ2-7|few|TRBV7-6
CASSFRALSDRGHEQYF
TGTGCCAGCAGCTTTCGGGCTTTGAGCGACAGGGGTCACGAGCAGTACTTC
>NA|TRBJ2-7|many|TRBV29-1
CSVVIGSSYEQYF
TGCAGCGTTGTTATAGGGAGCTCCTACGAGCAGTACTTC
>NA|TRBJ2-1|many|TRBV11-2
CASSYGGGLSYNEQFF
TGTGCCAGCAGCTACGGCGGGGGCCTCTCCTACAATGAGCAGTTCTTC
>NA|TRBJ1-1|many|TRBV29-1
CSAGQPEAFF
TGCAGCGCCGGACAACCTGAAGCTTTCTTT
>NA|TRBJ2-7|many|TRBV20-1
CSARGNGYEQYF
TGCAGTGCTAGAGGGAATGGGTACGAGCAGTACTTC
>NA|TRBJ1-1|many|TRBV6-5
CASSYSNGLGTEAFF
TGTGCCAGCAGTTACTCGAACGGCTTAGGGACTGAAGCTTTCTTT
>TRBD2|TRBJ2-1|few|TRBV7-2
CASSLVGAGYNEQFF
TGTGCCAGCAGCCTCGTGGGAGCGGGGTACAATGAGCAGTTCTTC
>NA|TRBJ2-5|NA|TRBV12-3/TRBV12-4
CASSLTGEGAQYF
TGTGCCAGCAGTCTCACCGGGGAAGGGGCCCAGTACTTC
>TRBD1|TRBJ2-3|few|TRBV28
CASYTGQGADTQYF
TGTGCCAGCTATACGGGACAGGGAGCAGATACGCAGTATTTT
>NA|TRBJ1-1|many|TRBV4-1
CASSQGVQTPTEAFF
TGCGCCAGCAGCCAAGGGGTCCAGACCCCCACTGAAGCTTTCTTT
>NA|TRBJ2-4|NA|TRBV12-3/TRBV12-4
CASSLHSGSPIQYF
TGTGCCAGCAGTCTCCATTCCGGGTCCCCGATTCAGTACTTC
>NA|TRBJ2-1|many|TRBV7-3
CASSLTAGSSYNEQFF
TGTGCCAGCAGCTTAACGGCAGGGTCCTCCTACAATGAGCAGTTCTTC
>NA|TRBJ1-2|many|TRBV9
CASSPGGFGYTF
TGTGCCAGCAGCCCTGGGGGATTTGGCTACACCTTC
>NA|TRBJ2-3|many|TRBV7-9
CASSSRTFTDTQYF
TGTGCCAGCAGCTCGAGGACTTTTACAGATACGCAGTATTTT
>NA|TRBJ2-7|many|TRBV12-3/TRBV12-4
CASTTAHLTGVRSYEQYF
TGTGCCAGCACCACGGCTCACCTGACGGGAGTTCGTTCCTACGAGCAGTACTTC
>NA|TRBJ1-5|many|TRBV6-2/TRBV6-3
CASSYGLRENQPQHF
TGTGCCAGCAGTTACGGTCTCAGGGAGAATCAGCCCCAGCATTTT
>NA|TRBJ2-5|NA|TRBV5-5
CASIREPQETQYF
TGTGCCAGCATCAGGGAACCCCAAGAGACCCAGTACTTC
>TRBD2|TRBJ2-3|NA|TRBV29-1
CSVDYTRTSGSLADTQYF
TGCAGCGTTGACTATACTAGGACTAGCGGGAGTCTAGCAGATACGCAGTATTTT
>TRBD2|TRBJ2-7|many|TRBV2
CASRSGTSELYEQYF
TGTGCCAGCAGAAGCGGGACTAGCGAACTCTACGAGCAGTACTTC
>TRBD2|TRBJ2-3|many|TRBV15
CATSELAGGPGDTQYF
TGTGCCACCAGCGAACTAGCGGGAGGGCCGGGAGATACGCAGTATTTT
>TRBD2|TRBJ2-5|NA|TRBV2
CASSTGTSNETQYF
TGTGCCAGCTCGACGGGGACTAGCAATGAGACCCAGTACTTC
>TRBD2|TRBJ2-7|many|TRBV5-1
CASSPASGGVSFYEQYF
TGCGCCAGCAGCCCCGCTAGCGGGGGGGTTTCTTTCTACGAGCAGTACTTC
>NA|TRBJ2-1|NA|TRBV7-3
CASSPLPSYNEQFF
TGTGCCAGCAGTCCGCTCCCCTCCTACAATGAGCAGTTCTTC
>NA|TRBJ1-1|many|TRBV29-1
CAWGGGENTEAFF
TGCGCCTGGGGGGGAGGGGAGAACACTGAAGCTTTCTTT
>TRBD2|TRBJ2-3|many|TRBV20-1
CSAREVGAGGPLDTQYF
TGCAGTGCTAGAGAGGTTGGAGCGGGGGGCCCTTTAGATACGCAGTATTTT
>TRBD2|TRBJ2-1|many|TRBV29-1
CSVHGREMLNEQFF
TGCAGCGTACACGGGCGGGAGATGCTAAATGAGCAGTTCTTC
>NA|TRBJ2-2|many|TRBV24-1
CATSDPGGRRNSNTGELFF
TGTGCCACCAGTGACCCCGGCGGAAGGAGAAATTCGAACACCGGGGAGCTGTTTTTT
>NA|TRBJ1-2|many|TRBV28
CASSPPGPRANYGYTF
TGTGCCAGCAGTCCCCCGGGGCCCCGGGCTAACTATGGCTACACCTTC
>NA|TRBJ2-7|many|TRBV4-1
CASSQVFSRAAHEQYF
TGCGCCAGCAGCCAAGTTTTTTCGCGGGCGGCCCACGAGCAGTACTTC
>NA|TRBJ1-1|many|TRBV7-2
CASSRMGNTEAFF
TGTGCCAGCAGTCGTATGGGGAACACTGAAGCTTTCTTT